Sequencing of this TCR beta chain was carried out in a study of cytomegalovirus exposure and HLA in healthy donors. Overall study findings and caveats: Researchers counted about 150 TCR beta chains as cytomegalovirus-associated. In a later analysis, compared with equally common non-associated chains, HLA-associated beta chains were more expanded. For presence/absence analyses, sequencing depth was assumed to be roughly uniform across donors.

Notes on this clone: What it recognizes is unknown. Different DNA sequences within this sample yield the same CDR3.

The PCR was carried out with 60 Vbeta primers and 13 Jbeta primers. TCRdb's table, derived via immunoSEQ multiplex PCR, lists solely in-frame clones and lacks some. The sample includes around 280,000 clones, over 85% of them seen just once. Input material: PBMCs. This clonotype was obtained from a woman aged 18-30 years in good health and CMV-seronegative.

In DNA form, the CDR3 reads TGTGCCAGCAGTCGCGGGGGGGCTTACAATGAGCAGTTCTTC. It codes for CASSRGGAYNEQFF. V gene TRBV6-5 combines with J gene TRBJ2-1, with 9 bases matching TRBD2. V was pared by 5 bases and J by 4 bases, with 3 bases of the junction left unmatched. CDR1 MNHEY and CDR2 SVGAGI come from the germline V gene. This CDR3 region has 14 residues.